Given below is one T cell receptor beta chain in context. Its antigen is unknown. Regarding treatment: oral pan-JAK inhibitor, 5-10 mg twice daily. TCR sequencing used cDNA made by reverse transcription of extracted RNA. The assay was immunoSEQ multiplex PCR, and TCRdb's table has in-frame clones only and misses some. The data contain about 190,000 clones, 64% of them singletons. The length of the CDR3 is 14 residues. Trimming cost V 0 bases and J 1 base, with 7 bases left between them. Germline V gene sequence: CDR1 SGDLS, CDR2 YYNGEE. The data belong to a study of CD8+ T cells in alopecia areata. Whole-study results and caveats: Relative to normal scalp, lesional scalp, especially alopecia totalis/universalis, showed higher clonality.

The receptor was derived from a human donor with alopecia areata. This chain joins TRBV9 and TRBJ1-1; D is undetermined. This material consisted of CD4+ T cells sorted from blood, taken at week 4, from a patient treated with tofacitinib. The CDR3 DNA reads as TGTGCCAGCAGCGTAGAAGCAGGGAACACTGAAGCTTTCTTT. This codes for CASSVEAGNTEAFF.